Listed here is a single TCR beta chain. This sample is part of a study of blood T cell repertoires in COVID-19. Study-wide context: Samples representing acute and convalescent COVID-19 were sourced from the United States, Italy and Spain. In each case, the material was cDNA or gDNA derived from T cells, B-cell-depleted T cells, or PBMCs.

Original data processing: Amplification with reference gene primers provided the estimates of nucleated cell counts. TCRdb keeps only in-frame clones here, not all; method: immunoSEQ multiplex PCR. The V and J calls and the clone size are those of that table, but D and trimming were determined from the DNA. The sample holds under 250,000 clones; under 85% are singletons and the top ten take 5.5%. The source of this sequence is a human donor in a cohort sampled during active COVID-19. The sample taken for sequencing was peripheral blood.

In DNA, the CDR3 is TGCGCCAGCAGCCAGGATTTACAGGGGGCGTCCTACGAGCAGTACTTC. Protein: CASSQDLQGASYEQYF. The genes are TRBV4-1 and TRBJ2-7, with TRBD1 matching over 9 bases. The germline CDR1 and CDR2 sequences are MGHRA and YSYEKL. The CDR3 is 16 residues long. The ends lost 3 bases at V and 1 base at J; junction bases unmatched: 7.